The text below deals with one T cell receptor beta chain. No antigen is known for it. No base quality values were provided; no much bigger clone lies one nucleotide off. This sample was included in a study of T cells after yellow fever vaccination (dated by TCRdb to the late 2010s). For context, the study as a whole: The SMART-Seq v4 Ultra Low Input RNA kit was used to prepare libraries from fractions with low cell numbers. Two healthy male donors, one aged 18 to 29 and one aged 30 to 39 years, were included in the cohort. To follow T-cell clones before and after both primary and booster YFV17D yellow fever vaccination, bulk TCR alpha and beta repertoires underwent longitudinal sequencing. Bulk PBMC replicates and cell subsets were isolated from blood drawn at multiple timepoints before and after both primary and secondary immunization. The paper as a whole reports these results and caveats: Most clones expanded after primary vaccination were re-detected after the booster (96% of CD4 and 88% of CD8), suggesting broad memory maintenance. Computational filtering was needed because FACS-sorted repertoires could contain abundant contaminating clonotypes from the bulk population. Only two donors were included in the study, so the extent to which the findings can be generalized is limited. A small share of clonotypes was detected in both CD4 and CD8 compartments, with the overlap likely arising from convergent recombination. Compared with the primary T-cell response, the secondary T-cell response was weaker but faster, peaking on day 5 rather than day 15.

The intended sense of this specimen's treatment or condition label: live attenuated yellow fever vaccine strain. PBMCs were isolated from peripheral blood using a standard Ficoll-Paque protocol. Dynabeads CD4 and CD8 positive selection kits were used to isolate the CD4 and CD8 T-cell fractions. TriZol was used to extract RNA from bulk PBMCs, from CD4 and CD8 fractions, and from dextramer-positive and dextramer-negative fractions. Sequencing was carried out with an Illumina NovaSeq 6000. TCR cDNA was made using 5'RACE template switching, a step that added a universal primer site and unique molecular identifiers. cDNA synthesis was primed from both the TCR alpha and TCR beta constant segments. Library amplification used two PCR steps, and the second PCR step added sample barcodes and sequencing adapters. Sequencing of the libraries was done on either Illumina HiSeq 2500 (2x100 bp) or NovaSeq (2x150 bp). In the source study's methods: Demultiplexing of reads and collapsing into UMI consensus sequences were performed with MIGEC, and V(D)J alignment was carried out with MiXCR. Vaccine-responding clonotypes were identified with edgeR using replicate PBMC samples, with FDR below 0.01 and a log2 fold change above 5 up to day 15 being required. Each bulk clonotype received a CD4 or CD8 identity based on whether the sequenced CD4 or CD8 repertoire contained that clonotype at higher abundance. Clones were called with MiXCR by TCRdb after fastp trimmed the public reads at Q25, and only in-frame beta chains were retained. Under each unique CDR3 protein, matching rows form one entry showing the most common genes and DNA. TCRdb's processing, not the study's, gives the V and J calls here. This sample gives around 340,000 distinct CDR3 sequences in total; approximately 12% of them show up just once. The ten largest clonotypes hold approximately 3.4% of the sample.

A distance of 12 bases separates the germline ends of V and J, which lose 4 bases and 8 bases respectively. In the germline V gene, CDR1 corresponds to SGHRS and CDR2 to YFSETQ. Taken from cysteine to phenylalanine, the CDR3 has 13 residues. The read is trimmed to its CDR3 DNA, 39 bases read in frame from base 1. The chain was built from TRBV5-1 and TRBJ1-4, and perhaps TRBD1 as D gene, on 5 matching bases. Sample: CD4+ T cells sorted from PBMCs, taken 15 days after the yellow fever booster vaccination. The sequence was collected from a man aged 18 to 29 who received the YFV17D yellow fever vaccine. In nucleotides, the sequence is TGCGCCAGCAGCGTCGGGGGAGAAGAAAAACTGTTTTTT. This codes for CASSVGGEEKLFF.